This T cell receptor (beta chain) was profiled in a study of human T cells and chemical hapten exposure. The study used a library that attached unique molecular identifiers to individual cDNA molecules. A single record per CDR3 protein comes from TCRdb applying MiXCR to the RACE reads. The sample lists 300,000 to 450,000 distinct CDR3 sequences, roughly 5% seen once, with just over 2.5% in the top ten. Trimming cost V 5 bases and J 6 bases; bases outside gene matches: 9. The CDR3 runs to 14 residues. The germline V gene has CDR1 SGHTA and CDR2 FQGNSA. Time point in this sample: pre-sensitization, week 0. The treatment denotes: therapeutic diphenylcyclopropenone sensitization with weekly scalp DPC.

This TCR was recovered from a woman between 50 and 59 years old with alopecia areata. Some clones in this sample may be carry-over from other donors' samples. The sequenced sample was whole blood, obtained in connection with sensitization to the hapten diphenylcyclopropenone (DPC). The V call is TRBV7-2, the J call TRBJ1-1; TRBD1 matches at 7 bases. The CDR3 protein is CASSLGGSGSEAFF. The CDR3 DNA is TGTGCCAGCAGCCTAGGGGGCTCGGGCTCTGAAGCTTTCTTT.